A selection of T cell receptor beta chains follows, all from one sample in a study of T cell responses to AZD1222 COVID-19 vaccine. The protocol was immunoSEQ multiplex PCR, while the TCRdb copy is restricted to in-frame clones and leaves out a portion. The sample shows fewer than 200,000 clones, over 80% of them seen only once. This specimen consisted of peripheral blood, obtained 28 days after the second dose of the MenACWY control vaccine. All receptors come from an adult who received the MenACWY meningococcal vaccine as a control. CDR3s include the opening cysteine and the closing phenylalanine or tryptophan. D genes are given only for firm matches. Size is omitted from some rows. Given values are once, few, many or a class for expanded clones.

j_gene	d_gene	abundance	v_gene	CDR3aa	CDR3nt
TRBJ2-3	TRBD2	.	TRBV4-3	CASSQWGGKTQYF	TGCGCCAGCAGCCAGTGGGGGGGAAAAACGCAGTATTTT
TRBJ2-7	.	.	TRBV28	CASSTAGPSRAYEQYF	TGTGCCAGCAGTACCGCCGGACCGAGCAGGGCGTACGAGCAGTACTTC
TRBJ1-4	.	.	TRBV2	CASNQAWGENEKLFF	TGTGCCAGCAATCAAGCTTGGGGGGAGAATGAAAAACTGTTTTTT
TRBJ2-3	TRBD2	.	TRBV20-1	CSASDAGGPTDTQYF	TGCAGTGCTAGTGACGCGGGAGGGCCGACAGATACGCAGTATTTT
TRBJ2-3	.	.	TRBV7-3	CASSLNSGNLGGDTQYF	TGTGCCAGCAGCTTAAATAGCGGAAACCTAGGGGGAGATACGCAGTATTTT
TRBJ2-7	.	.	TRBV4-1	CASSQDAGQNEQYF	TGCGCCAGCAGCCAAGATGCGGGCCAGAACGAGCAGTACTTC
TRBJ2-7	.	.	TRBV4-1	CASSQDLQDSFSYEQYF	TGCGCCAGCAGCCAAGATCTTCAGGACAGCTTCTCCTACGAGCAGTACTTC
TRBJ1-3	.	.	TRBV27	CASSFGGVPGNTIYF	TGTGCCAGCAGTTTCGGGGGGGTCCCTGGAAACACCATATATTTT
TRBJ1-4	.	.	TRBV28	CASILGDGGNEKLFF	TGTGCCAGCATCCTTGGGGACGGGGGTAATGAAAAACTGTTTTTT
TRBJ2-3	.	.	TRBV2	CASVRVPDTQYF	TGTGCCAGCGTAAGGGTTCCAGATACGCAGTATTTT
TRBJ1-5	TRBD1	.	TRBV28	CASSWTGGNQPQHF	TGTGCCAGCAGTTGGACAGGAGGGAATCAGCCCCAGCATTTT
TRBJ2-4	.	.	TRBV3-1/TRBV3-2	CASSHKIPICRKNIQYF	TGTGCCAGCAGCCACAAGATTCCCATTTGCAGAAAAAACATTCAGTACTTC
TRBJ2-3	.	.	TRBV12-3/TRBV12-4	CASSHYTDTQYF	TGTGCCAGCAGTCACTATACAGATACGCAGTATTTT
TRBJ1-1	TRBD1	.	TRBV19	CASEQTGLYTEAFF	TGTGCCAGTGAACAGACAGGGCTATACACTGAAGCTTTCTTT
TRBJ2-7	.	.	TRBV3-1/TRBV3-2	CASSQAPGPYEQYF	TGTGCCAGCAGCCAAGCACCAGGCCCCTACGAGCAGTACTTC
TRBJ2-7	TRBD1	once	TRBV7-9	CASSLTGNEQYF	TGTGCCAGCAGCCTGACAGGGAACGAGCAGTACTTC
TRBJ2-2	.	.	TRBV6-5	CASRLSRTGELFF	TGTGCCAGCAGACTCAGTAGGACCGGGGAGCTGTTTTTT
TRBJ1-1	.	.	TRBV3-1/TRBV3-2	CASSQVVRHPEAFF	TGTGCCAGCAGCCAAGTAGTTCGGCATCCAGAAGCTTTCTTT
TRBJ1-6	TRBD1	.	TRBV9	CASSEGQTPSSYNSPLHF	TGTGCCAGCAGCGAGGGACAGACACCGAGCTCCTATAATTCACCCCTCCACTTT
TRBJ2-7	.	.	TRBV6-2/TRBV6-3	CASSPRYEQYF	TGTGCCAGCAGCCCCAGATACGAGCAGTACTTC
TRBJ1-2	TRBD1	.	TRBV28	CASRWTGEDGYTF	TGTGCCAGCAGATGGACAGGGGAGGATGGCTACACCTTC
TRBJ2-3	TRBD2	once	TRBV7-8	CASSLVSGRAYLGDTQYF	TGTGCCAGCAGCTTAGTGAGCGGGAGGGCGTATTTGGGAGATACGCAGTATTTT
TRBJ1-5	.	few	TRBV19	CASSIAGGDQPQHF	TGTGCCAGTAGTATAGCCGGGGGCGATCAGCCCCAGCATTTT
TRBJ1-2	.	.	TRBV30	CAWSGGVTGYTF	TGTGCCTGGAGTGGTGGGGTGACTGGCTACACCTTC
TRBJ1-6	.	.	TRBV30	CAWSVNRATLSPLHF	TGTGCCTGGAGTGTAAACCGAGCGACATTATCACCCCTCCACTTT
TRBJ1-6	.	.	TRBV29-1	CSVATAANSPLHF	TGCAGCGTTGCTACGGCTGCCAATTCACCCCTCCACTTT
TRBJ2-5	.	.	TRBV19	CASSISAEETQYF	TGTGCCAGTAGTATTTCGGCTGAAGAGACCCAGTACTTC
TRBJ1-2	.	.	TRBV27	CASRSGGNGYTF	TGTGCCAGCCGGAGTGGGGGAAATGGCTACACCTTC
TRBJ1-2	.	.	TRBV7-2	CASSLYGGGCTF	TGTGCCAGCAGCTTATACGGGGGGGGATGCACCTTC
TRBJ1-3	.	.	TRBV5-6	CASSLAGISGNTIYF	TGTGCCAGCAGCTTGGCGGGAATCTCTGGAAACACCATATATTTT
TRBJ2-7	TRBD1	.	TRBV5-4	CASSSQTGSYEQYF	TGTGCCAGCAGCTCCCAGACAGGGTCCTACGAGCAGTACTTC
TRBJ1-1	.	.	TRBV6-5	CASSPSFRGREAFF	TGTGCCAGCAGCCCCAGTTTCCGGGGAAGGGAAGCTTTCTTT
TRBJ1-2	TRBD1	.	TRBV27	CASGTGGDGYTF	TGTGCCAGCGGAACAGGGGGCGACGGCTACACCTTC
TRBJ1-5	TRBD1	.	TRBV6-5	CASSRTGEGGQPQHF	TGTGCCAGCAGCCGGACAGGGGAGGGTGGTCAGCCCCAGCATTTT
TRBJ2-1	TRBD2	once	TRBV6-5	CASIPGRENRREQFF	TGTGCCAGCATACCAGGGCGGGAGAACCGAAGGGAGCAGTTCTTC
TRBJ1-1	.	.	TRBV11-3	CASSPRYGAGNTEAFF	TGTGCCAGCAGCCCACGATATGGGGCAGGGAACACTGAAGCTTTCTTT